These 3 T cell receptor beta chains were all obtained from the same sample, sequenced in a study of tumor-infiltrating lymphocytes in primary liver carcinoma. They got blood RNA out of unsorted whole blood and also pulled out germline DNA. With a constant-region primer, TCR beta cDNA was made from approximately 520 ng of total RNA. The TCR beta library was amplified through three nested multiplex PCR rounds in a modified ARM-PCR procedure. The opening two PCR rounds, ten to eleven cycles each, paired TRBV1-TRBV30 forward primers with a C-beta reverse primer. In TCRdb, the multiplex PCR reads were re-called with MiXCR into one record per CDR3 protein. This sample has about 320,000 distinct CDR3 sequences; 58% occur once, and the top ten carry approximately 15%. The sequenced material came from peripheral blood. These receptors originate from a woman aged 30 to 39 with primary liver carcinoma and hepatitis B virus infection.

The chain combines TRBV4-1 with TRBJ1-5, with TRBD1 matching over 7 bases. The J call is doubtful: the DNA matches TRBJ2-3 better. CDR1 and CDR2 (germline): MGHRA, YSYEKL. This CDR3 region has 15 residues. CDR3 sequence: CASSQVIQGSQPQYF. The CDR3 DNA reads as TGCGCCAGCAGCCAAGTTATACAGGGGTCGCAGCCCCAGTATTTT.

This chain joins TRBV6-6 and TRBJ2-1; 11 nucleotides agree with TRBD2. Trimming at V came to 2 bases and at J to 7 bases, leaving 1 base not matched to a gene. This CDR3 has 14 amino acids. Germline loops: CDR1 MNHNY, CDR2 SVGAGI (reference sequence). In DNA, the CDR3 is TGTGCCAGCAGTTACACTAGCGGGAGTAATGAGCAGTTCTTC. It specifies CASSYTSGSNEQFF.

Of note for this clonotype: This could be a read error, since a much larger clone is one nucleotide away. The J gene is TRBJ2-3, the V gene TRBV12-3 or TRBV12-4; 12 bases map to TRBD2. The CDR3 has 15 amino acids. V shed 3 bases, J shed 5 bases, and the junction held 3 bases outside the gene matches. Written as DNA, the CDR3 is TGTGCCAGCAGTTTGACTAGCGGGAGCGTAGATACGCAGTATTTT. Residues: CASSLTSGSVDTQYF.